This TCR beta chain was documented in a study of low-dose radiotherapy and immunotherapy resistance in tumors. This CDR3 comprises 12 residues. The V end was cut by 1 base, the J end by 7 bases, with 4 bases between. In germline, CDR1 is SGHTA, CDR2 FQGNSA. Primers targeting TRAV and TRBV primed first-strand cDNA, covering alpha and beta chains. TCRs were amplified for approximately 22 PCR cycles with a constant-region primer and V-primer adapter. TCRdb redid the calling of the reads with MiXCR, one entry per CDR3 protein. The data contain roughly 19,000 distinct CDR3 sequences, 74% of them singletons.

The chain uses TRBV7-2 and TRBJ2-2; D is unresolved. The TCR originated in a human donor with advanced metastatic prostate, ovarian, gallbladder or colorectal cancer (not recorded which). This table probably holds off-target reads from a library built for another chain. As DNA, the CDR3 is TGTGCCAGCAGCTTAGTTTACGGGGAGCTGTTTTTT. This encodes CASSLVYGELFF.